These 12 T cell receptor beta chains came from one sample sequenced in a study of beta chain features in type 1 diabetes. Reverse transcription of all isolated RNA meant that expressed TCRB transcripts were sequenced. Profiling relied on immunoSEQ multiplex PCR, and the TCRdb table lists in-frame clones only, not all of them. The sample has 350,000 to 400,000 clones, about 15% seen once; the top ten hold under 0.02%. Input material: naive CD4+ T cells from blood. The source of these receptors is a woman in her late teens or twenties in good health.

This clone was recorded a few times. The chain carries TRBV30 and TRBJ1-1, with D uncertain. V was clipped by 3 bases and J by 5 bases, with 13 bases between them. Germline V gene sequence: CDR1 GTSNPN, CDR2 SVGIG (reference sequence). The CDR3 has 13 residues. CDR3 loop: CAWRWRRGTEAFF. DNA for the CDR3: TGTGCCTGGAGGTGGCGGCGGGGAACTGAAGCTTTCTTT.

The J gene is TRBJ2-7, the V gene TRBV5-1, with D uncertain. The germline V gene encodes CDR1 SGHRS and CDR2 YFSETQ. V lost 4 bases, J lost 6 bases, and 14 bases lay in between. The CDR3 is 13 residues long. CDR3 DNA sequence: TGCGCCAGCAGCCCCCTCTCTCTCCCCGAGCAGTACTTC. This encodes CASSPLSLPEQYF.

V usage is TRBV5-1 and J usage is TRBJ2-5; TRBD1 matches 9 bases. The CDR3 extends over 13 amino acids. Germline V gene lookup returns CDR1 SGHRS and CDR2 YFSETQ. V shed 7 bases, J shed 4 bases, and the junction held 5 bases outside the gene matches. The CDR3 DNA reads TGCGCCAGCTGCCGGGACAGGGTAGAGACCCAGTACTTC. Its translation: CASCRDRVETQYF.

This clone has a handful of counts. The chain uses TRBV30 and TRBJ2-1; 10 nucleotides agree with TRBD2. The CDR3 sequence is 17 residues long. V shed 4 bases, J shed 6 bases, and the junction held 15 bases outside the gene matches. Germline assignment: CDR1 GTSNPN and CDR2 SVGIG (reference sequence). CDR3 in amino acids: CAWTHIGAAGGGNEQFF. The CDR3 coding sequence is TGTGCCTGGACCCATATCGGGGCAGCGGGAGGGGGCAATGAGCAGTTCTTC. The entire variable domain, with the rest obtained from reference TRBV30 and TRBJ2-1, is as follows: SQTIHQWPATLVQPVGSPLSLECTVEGTSNPNLYWYRQAAGRGLQLLFYSVGIGQISSEVPQNLSASRPQDRQFILSSKKLLLSDSGFYLCAWTHIGAAGGGNEQFFGPGTRLTVL.

This clone was seen only a few times. This chain joins TRBV28 and TRBJ2-7; a weak D match, TRBD1 (5 bases). The V and J ends lost 8 bases and 0 bases respectively, with 11 bases between them. CDR1 and CDR2 (germline): MDHEN, SYDVKM. The CDR3 is 13 residues long. The CDR3 bases are TGTGCCAGCCTAACGACAGCCTCCTACGAGCAGTACTTC. Amino acids: CASLTTASYEQYF.

The genes are TRBV27 and TRBJ2-7; the match to TRBD1 covers 10 bases. J lost 5 bases, V lost 5 bases, and 12 bases had no gene match. Per germline, CDR1 MNHEY and CDR2 SMNVEV (reference sequence). The CDR3 has 16 residues. CDR3 nucleotides: TGTGCCAGCAGTGAAAGATACGGGACAGGGGTCAACGAGCAGTACTTC. Encoded protein: CASSERYGTGVNEQYF.

The genes are TRBV28 and TRBJ2-7; D may be TRBD2 (5 bases). This CDR3 is built from 12 residues. Germline values: CDR1 MDHEN, CDR2 SYDVKM. Deletions cut 3 bases from V and 6 bases from J, with 9 bases between. CDR3 region: CASSLSRGEQYF. The CDR3 DNA is TGTGCCAGCAGTTTGTCCCGGGGCGAGCAGTACTTC.

A few counts support this clone. The CDR3 reads CASSYESGDYNEQFF. The CDR3 DNA reads TGTGCCAGCAGTTACGAGTCGGGAGATTACAATGAGCAGTTCTTC. The chain recombines TRBV6-5 with TRBJ2-1; possible D gene TRBD2, 6 bases. Trimming stripped 2 bases from V and 4 bases from J, with 12 bases between. CDR3 length: 15 residues. Germline assignment: CDR1 MNHEY and CDR2 SVGAGI.

The chain uses TRBV30 and TRBJ1-1; TRBD1 might be the D (6 bases). Germline values: CDR1 GTSNPN, CDR2 SVGIG (reference sequence). The ends were cut back, 1 base at V and 3 bases at J, with 9 bases in the middle. CDR3 length: 13 residues. The CDR3 DNA reads as TGTGCCTGGAGTGGCAGGGGTCACACTGAAGCTTTCTTT. It encodes CAWSGRGHTEAFF.

This chain connects TRBV7-9 to TRBJ2-7, with D hard to call. The CDR3 sequence is 12 residues long. The germline gives CDR1 SEHNR, CDR2 FQNEAQ (reference sequence). The V and J ends lost 1 base and 3 bases respectively, with 4 bases between them. In nucleotides, the CDR3 is TGTGCCAGCAGCTTAGGGAGCTACGAGCAGTACTTC. Its protein product is CASSLGSYEQYF.

This clone has just a few counts. The chain joins TRBV4-1 to TRBJ2-3, with D maybe TRBD2 (6 bases). The V end lost 5 bases, the J end lost 5 bases, and 11 bases lay between the germline ends. Germline V gene sequence: CDR1 MGHRA, CDR2 YSYEKL. This CDR3 has 13 residues. The CDR3: CASSTRLGDTQYF. CDR3 nucleotides: TGCGCCAGCAGCACGAGACTAGGAGATACGCAGTATTTT.

The chain employs TRBV4-2 and TRBJ1-5; TRBD1 is a possible D gene (5 bases). The CDR3 covers 14 residues. V was pared by 1 base and J by 10 bases, with 14 bases between. Germline values: CDR1 LGHNA, CDR2 YNFKEQ. Here the CDR3 reads CASSQVDGRTPQHF. CDR3 nucleotides: TGTGCCAGCAGCCAAGTCGACGGACGGACACCCCAGCATTTT.